These 2 T cell receptor beta chains came from one sample sequenced in a study of T cell responses to AZD1222 COVID-19 vaccine (dated by TCRdb to about 2021). Interpreted using the paper, the time point label stands for: about 28 days (+/-7) after the second vaccine dose. The sample's treatment or condition label, decoded: meningococcal conjugate vaccine given as trial control. The library came from the immunoSEQ multiplex PCR assay. TCRdb holds this immuneACCESS table with in-frame rearrangements only. Some clones are missing; in checked studies, unresolved V genes explain under half, and the rest has no known cause. In this sample the table shows around 150,000 clones, 75% to 85% of which occur a single time. Clones ranked in the top ten supply approximately 8% of the sample. The specimen was peripheral blood, collected 28 days after the second dose of the MenACWY control vaccine. The source is an adult who received the MenACWY meningococcal vaccine as a control.

The rearrangement joins TRBV5-5 to TRBJ2-3; no definite D call. The CDR3 consists of 15 residues. V was trimmed by 2 bases and J by 0 bases, leaving 10 bases between them. CDR1 SGHKS and CDR2 YYEKEE come from the germline V gene (reference sequence). CDR3 sequence: CASSLGVASTDTQYF. In DNA, the CDR3 is TGTGCCAGCAGCTTAGGAGTGGCCAGCACAGATACGCAGTATTTT.

CDR3 nucleotides: TGTGCCAGTAGTACGGGACAGGGATTTTTTAATCAGCCCCAGCATTTT. Amino acid sequence: CASSTGQGFFNQPQHF. This chain uses TRBV19 with TRBJ1-5; 9 bases map to TRBD1. In germline, CDR1 is LNHDA, CDR2 SQIVND (reference sequence). This CDR3 comprises 16 residues. V dropped 4 bases and J dropped 4; count of bases not matched to a gene: 8.